The 8 T cell receptor beta chains listed next were all sequenced from one sample in a study of breast tumors, draining lymph nodes, adjacent tissues. A single record per CDR3 protein comes from TCRdb applying MiXCR to the multiplex PCR reads. There are under 150,000 distinct CDR3 sequences in the sample; 20% occur only once, and about 3.7% lies in the top ten. The lymph nodes were axillary draining lymph nodes from breast cancer patients. Input material: axillary lymph node tissue. The origin of the receptors is a female donor with breast cancer. Some clones in this sample may be carry-over from other donors' samples.

This clonotype was counted ten times or more. This chain connects TRBV5-1 to TRBJ2-1; TRBD1 aligns across 8 bases. J lost 8 bases, V lost 4 bases, and 14 bases had no gene match. Looked up from germline, CDR1 is SGHRS and CDR2 is YFSETQ. The CDR3 loop spans 16 amino acids. In nucleotides, the CDR3 is TGCGCCAGCAGCCCCCCCCGGCGGACAGGGACAGATGAGCAGTTCTTC. Translated: CASSPPRRTGTDEQFF.

This chain links TRBV4-1 with TRBJ2-4; D perhaps matches TRBD2 (5 bases). V lost 0 bases and J 1 base, leaving 10 bases between the germline ends. The CDR3 has 16 residues. Germline-derived CDR1 and CDR2 are MGHRA and YSYEKL. The CDR3 DNA reads as TGCGCCAGCAGCCAAGAGGGATCGGGGGCCAAAAACATTCAGTACTTC. Its protein is CASSQEGSGAKNIQYF.

Many counts were recorded for this clonotype. The chain recombines TRBV5-1 with TRBJ1-6; D is uncertain. CDR1 SGHRS and CDR2 YFSETQ come from the germline V gene. V gave up 0 bases and J gave up 9 bases, with 10 bases separating them. This CDR3 comprises 14 residues. CDR3: CASSLVGEFSPLHF. The CDR3 nucleotides are TGCGCCAGCAGCTTGGTCGGGGAATTTTCACCCCTCCACTTT.

Of note for this clonotype: A read error may be the cause here, since a much bigger clone is one base away. The V gene is TRBV4-1, the J gene TRBJ2-3; the D call may be TRBD1 or TRBD2 (6 bases each). Germline CDR1 MGHRA, CDR2 YSYEKL. With 2 bases removed from V and 0 bases from J, the gap between germline ends came to 15 bases. CDR3 length equals 17 residues. The CDR3 bases are TGCGCCAGCAGCCAACGAGGGGGGAAACTTAGCACAGATACGCAGTATTTT. Translation gives CASSQRGGKLSTDTQYF.

This clonotype was seen ten or more times. The chain joins TRBV6-1 to TRBJ1-5; 8 bases align to TRBD1. With V trimmed by 6 bases and J by 2 bases, 6 bases remained unmatched. The length of the CDR3 is 15 residues. CDR1 is MNHNS, CDR2 SASEGT, per germline. The CDR3 coding sequence is TGTGCCAGCAGGACAGGGGATCGGGGCAATCAGCCCCAGCATTTT. Translation: CASRTGDRGNQPQHF.

This clonotype was detected many times. V and J are TRBV20-1 and TRBJ2-7; D not certain. With 3 bases removed from V and 3 bases from J, the gap between germline ends came to 3 bases. This CDR3 is built from 10 residues. Germline V lookup: CDR1 DFQATT, CDR2 SNEGSKA (reference sequence). CDR3 DNA: TGCAGTGCTAGTGGCTACGAGCAGTACTTC. Protein: CSASGYEQYF.

This clonotype was found many times. The V and J genes are TRBV18 and TRBJ2-7, with D maybe TRBD1 (5 bases). CDR1 and CDR2 (germline): KGHSH, LQKENI. This CDR3 has 14 residues. The V end lost 6 bases, the J end lost 3 bases, and 15 bases lay between the germline ends. This CDR3 reads CASSPQGSGYEQYF. The CDR3 DNA reads TGTGCCAGCTCTCCCCAGGGCTCGGGCTACGAGCAGTACTTC.

This clonotype was counted many times. The chain links TRBV2 to TRBJ1-5, with 7 bases identical to TRBD1. V shed 4 bases and J 6 bases; nucleotides not matched to a gene: 6. The CDR3 contains 14 residues. Germline CDR1 reads SNHLY; CDR2 reads FYNNEI. CDR3 sequence (DNA): TGTGCCAGCAGTGGTAACAGGGGCAGTCAGCCCCAGCATTTT. Residues: CASSGNRGSQPQHF.